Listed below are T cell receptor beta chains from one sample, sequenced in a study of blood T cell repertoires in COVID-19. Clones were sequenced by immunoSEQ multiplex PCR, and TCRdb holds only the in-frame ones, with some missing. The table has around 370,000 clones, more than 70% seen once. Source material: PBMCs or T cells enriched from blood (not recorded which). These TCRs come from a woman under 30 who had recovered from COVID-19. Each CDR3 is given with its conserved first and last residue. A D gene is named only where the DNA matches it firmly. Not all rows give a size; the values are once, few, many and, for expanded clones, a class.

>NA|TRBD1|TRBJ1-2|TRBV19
TGTGCCAGTAGGACAGGGACCTTCTATGGCTACACCTTC
CASRTGTFYGYTF
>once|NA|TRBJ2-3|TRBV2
TGTGCCAGCAGTGAGAGTAGCGCAGATACGCAGTATTTT
CASSESSADTQYF
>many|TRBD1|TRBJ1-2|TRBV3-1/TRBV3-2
TGTGCCAGCAGCCCACGACAGGGGAGCTATGGCTACACCTTC
CASSPRQGSYGYTF
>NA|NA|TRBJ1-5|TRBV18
TGTGCCAGCTCACCTACACTAGATCAGCCCCAGCATTTT
CASSPTLDQPQHF
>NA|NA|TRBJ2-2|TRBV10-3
TGTGCCATCGGTAACTCGAACACCGGGGAGCTGTTTTTT
CAIGNSNTGELFF
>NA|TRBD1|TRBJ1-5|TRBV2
TGTGCCAGCAGTGATGTCCGTCAGGGGGCTCAAGGCAATCAGCCCCAGCATTTT
CASSDVRQGAQGNQPQHF
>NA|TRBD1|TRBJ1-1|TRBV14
TGTGCCAGCAGCCGACAGGGCCTGACTGAAGCTTTCTTT
CASSRQGLTEAFF
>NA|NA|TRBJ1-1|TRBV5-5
TGTGCCAGCAGCCAAACAGGGAACGAAGCTTTCTTT
CASSQTGNEAFF
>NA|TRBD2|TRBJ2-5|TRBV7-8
TGTGCCAGCAGCCATCCTAGCGGCCAAGAGACCCAGTACTTC
CASSHPSGQETQYF
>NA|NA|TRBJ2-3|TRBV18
TGTGCCAGCTCACCAGGGCTTAGCACAGATACGCAGTATTTT
CASSPGLSTDTQYF
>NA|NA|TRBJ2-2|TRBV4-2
TGTGCCAGCAGCCAAGATAATCGGGGGAAGGGGGAGCTGTTTTTT
CASSQDNRGKGELFF
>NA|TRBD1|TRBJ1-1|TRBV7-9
TGTGCCAGCAGCCCAGGGACAGGGGAGGGGAACACTGAAGCTTTCTTT
CASSPGTGEGNTEAFF
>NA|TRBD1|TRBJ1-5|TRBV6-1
TGTGCCAGCAGTGAAGAAGACAGGGCCCTTCAGCCCCAGCATTTT
CASSEEDRALQPQHF
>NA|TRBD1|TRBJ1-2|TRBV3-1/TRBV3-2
TGTGCCAGCAGCGACAGGGGCTATGGCTACACCTTC
CASSDRGYGYTF
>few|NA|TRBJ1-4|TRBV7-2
TGTGCCAGCAGCTTATGGACCAGGGGTGGTGAAAAACTGTTTTTT
CASSLWTRGGEKLFF
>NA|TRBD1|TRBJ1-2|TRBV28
TGTGCCAGCAGTTTATCAACAGGGGAGGGCTACACCTTC
CASSLSTGEGYTF
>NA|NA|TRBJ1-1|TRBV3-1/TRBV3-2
TGTGCCAGCAGCCATCTGGGGCACACTGAAGCTTTCTTT
CASSHLGHTEAFF
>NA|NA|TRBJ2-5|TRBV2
TGTGCCAGCAGTGACAGTAAAGAGACCCAGTACTTC
CASSDSKETQYF
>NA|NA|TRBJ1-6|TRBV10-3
TGTGCCATCAGTGAGTCCGGGGGGCTATTGGATAATTCACCCCTCCACTTT
CAISESGGLLDNSPLHF
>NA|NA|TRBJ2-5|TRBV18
TGTGCCAGCTCACCTTTAGCGGCCCCAGAGACCCAGTACTTC
CASSPLAAPETQYF
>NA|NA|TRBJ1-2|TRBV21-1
TGTGCCAGCAGCAAGATGGAAACCGCAAAACCGGGAGGCTACACCTTC
CASSKMETAKPGGYTF
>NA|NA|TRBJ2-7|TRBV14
TGTGCCAGCAGCCAAAGGGTACCGGACTACCTTAATGCCTACGAGCAGTACTTC
CASSQRVPDYLNAYEQYF
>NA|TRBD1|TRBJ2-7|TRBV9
TGTGCCAGCAGCGTGGGTCAGGGGGCATCCTACGAGCAGTACTTC
CASSVGQGASYEQYF
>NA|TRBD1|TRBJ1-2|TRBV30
TGTGCCTGGAGTGGCGGGACAGGCTATGGCTACACCTTC
CAWSGGTGYGYTF
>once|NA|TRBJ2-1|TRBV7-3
TGTGCCAGCAGCTTGGGCCATGAGCAGTTCTTC
CASSLGHEQFF
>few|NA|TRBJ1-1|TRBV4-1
TGCGCCAGCAGCCACAGTAGAACAGCTGAAGCTTTCTTT
CASSHSRTAEAFF
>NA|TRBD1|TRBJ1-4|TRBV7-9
TGTGCCAGCAGGCGAATGGGACAGGGGAACGAAAAACTGTTTTTT
CASRRMGQGNEKLFF
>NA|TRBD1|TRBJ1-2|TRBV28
TGTGCCAGCAGTTTTCGGGGACAGGGCTATGGCTACACCTTC
CASSFRGQGYGYTF
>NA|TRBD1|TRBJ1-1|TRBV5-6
TGTGCCAGCAGTTTGACAGGGATGAACACTGAAGCTTTCTTT
CASSLTGMNTEAFF
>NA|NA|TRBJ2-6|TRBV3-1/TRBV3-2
TGTGCCAGCAGCCCACGGAGCTCTGGGGCCAACGTCCTGACTTTC
CASSPRSSGANVLTF
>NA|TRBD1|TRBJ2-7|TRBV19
TGTGCCAGTAGTCGGGGCGTTTGGGACAGGTCCTCCTACGAGCAGTACTTC
CASSRGVWDRSSYEQYF
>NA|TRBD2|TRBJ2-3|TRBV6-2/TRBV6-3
TGTGCCAGCAGCGAGCGGGGGGGCCAGGTTGCAGATACGCAGTATTTT
CASSERGGQVADTQYF
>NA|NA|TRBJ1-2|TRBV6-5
TGTGCCAGCAGTTACGGGGACTTCTATGGCTACACCTTC
CASSYGDFYGYTF
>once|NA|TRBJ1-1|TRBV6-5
TGTGCCAGCAGTTCAGGGGTTGGTGAAGCTTTCTTT
CASSSGVGEAFF
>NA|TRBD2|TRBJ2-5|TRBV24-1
TGTGCCACCAGTGATGTACGACTAGCGGGGGTCGAGACCCAGTACTTC
CATSDVRLAGVETQYF
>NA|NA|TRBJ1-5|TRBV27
TGTGCCAGCAGTCCGGCTCCAGGGTTCAGCAATCAGCCCCAGCATTTT
CASSPAPGFSNQPQHF
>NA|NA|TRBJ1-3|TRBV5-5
TGTGCCAGCAGCTTAGGGAGCTCTGGAAACACCATATATTTT
CASSLGSSGNTIYF
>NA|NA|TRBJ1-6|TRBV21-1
TGTGCCAGCAGCAAAGAGACAGGGAGGCTTTCACCCCTCCACTTT
CASSKETGRLSPLHF
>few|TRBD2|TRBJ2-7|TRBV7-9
TGTGCCAGCAGCTTAGATGGACTAGCCTACGAGCAGTACTTC
CASSLDGLAYEQYF
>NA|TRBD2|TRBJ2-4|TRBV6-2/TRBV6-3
TGTGCCAGCAGTTTCGGACTAGCGGGGGCTCAAGTGTCGGGCATTCAGTACTTC
CASSFGLAGAQVSGIQYF
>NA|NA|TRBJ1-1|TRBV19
TGTGCCAGTAGTCAGGGATTAAACACTGAAGCTTTCTTT
CASSQGLNTEAFF
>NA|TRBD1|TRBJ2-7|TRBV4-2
TGTGCCAGCGGCAAGGGACAGGGGAAATACGAGCAGTACTTC
CASGKGQGKYEQYF
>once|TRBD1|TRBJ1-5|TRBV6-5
TGTGCCAGCAGCATGGGACAGTTCAATCAGCCCCAGCATTTT
CASSMGQFNQPQHF
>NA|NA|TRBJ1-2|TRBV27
TGTGCCAGCAGTTTATCGCCTGCAGGGTTCTATGGCTACACCTTC
CASSLSPAGFYGYTF
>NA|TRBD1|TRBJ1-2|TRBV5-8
TGTGCCAGCAGCCCCACAGTCTGGGACAGCCATAACTATGGCTACACCTTC
CASSPTVWDSHNYGYTF
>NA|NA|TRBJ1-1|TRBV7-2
TGTGCCAGCAGCTTAGGCAGGGCGAACACTGAAGCTTTCTTT
CASSLGRANTEAFF
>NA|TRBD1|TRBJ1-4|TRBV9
TGTGCCAGCAACGGGGGGGACAGAGGGGAAAAACTGTTTTTT
CASNGGDRGEKLFF
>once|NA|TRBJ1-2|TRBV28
TGTGCCAGCAGTTTATCCAGCTATGGCTACACCTTC
CASSLSSYGYTF
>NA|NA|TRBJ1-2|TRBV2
TGTGCCAGCAGTGTGGCGGACAGAACTAACTATGGCTACACCTTC
CASSVADRTNYGYTF